This T cell receptor beta chain was identified in a study of T cell repertoires in cytomegalovirus infection. Study context: Public signatures in TCR beta pointed to CMV infection and matching HLA type. General observations from the study: The ex vivo response was dominated by HLA-C-restricted CMV-specific TCR beta clonotypes. There were carriers of CMV plus the relevant HLA, and cumulative public TCR beta family frequency identified them.

The CDR3 totals 14 residues. V trimming: 3 bases; J trimming: 10 bases; junction bases outside the gene matches: 5. Germline V gene lookup returns CDR1 DFQATT and CDR2 SNEGSKA (reference sequence). TCRdb fed the reads into MiXCR, producing one record per CDR3 protein. The sample lists about 240,000 distinct CDR3 sequences; around 6.2% were seen once. This clonotype was seen many times. Its cognate antigen is unknown. The source material was PBMCs. The origin of this receptor is a human donor in good health (CMV status not recorded). Some clones in this sample may be carry-over from other donors' samples. This chain connects TRBV20-1 to TRBJ2-1; 14 nucleotides align to TRBD2. The CDR3 bases are TGCAGTGCTAGTTTCGGACTAGCGGGGGGCGAGCAGTTCTTC. Protein sequence: CSASFGLAGGEQFF.